The 17 T cell receptor beta chains below come from one sample, sequenced in a study of graft-versus-host responses after intestinal transplantation. Their target antigens are unknown. The method was immunoSEQ multiplex PCR; TCRdb's version includes in-frame clones alone and lacks a portion of them. This sample yields about 64,000 clones, of which 85% to 95% are seen a single time; about 1.5% belongs to the top ten. The sample consisted of unstimulated CD8+ T cells sorted from spleen or lymph node cells, taken before transplant. These receptors came from a human donor who was the organ donor for an intestinal transplant.

The J gene is TRBJ1-1, the V gene TRBV6-5; D gene ambiguous. The germline V gene encodes CDR1 MNHEY and CDR2 SVGAGI. The V gene lost 6 bases and the J gene lost 3 bases, with 11 bases spanning the gap. The CDR3 length is 13 residues. This CDR3 is CASREWGDTEAFF. DNA for the CDR3: TGTGCCAGCAGGGAGTGGGGAGACACTGAAGCTTTCTTT.

This sequence joins TRBV7-9 and TRBJ2-3; tentative D call: TRBD1 (6 bases). The CDR3 is 15 residues long. Germline V lookup: CDR1 SEHNR, CDR2 FQNEAQ (reference sequence). Trimming took off 2 bases at V and 2 bases at J, with 11 bases between the two ends. The CDR3 DNA sequence: TGTGCCAGCAGCTTAACCCAGGGGCCCACAGATACGCAGTATTTT. Its translation: CASSLTQGPTDTQYF.

The CDR3 sequence is CASSVMGGLAGSTGELFF. CDR3 sequence (DNA): TGTGCCAGCAGCGTAATGGGGGGGCTAGCGGGATCCACCGGGGAGCTGTTTTTT. The chain has TRBV9 and TRBJ2-2, with 9 positions matching TRBD2. Losses at the gene ends were 1 base for V and 4 bases for J; bases not matched to a gene: 11. This CDR3 has 18 residues. CDR1 is SGDLS, CDR2 YYNGEE, per germline.

V and J are TRBV7-3 and TRBJ2-1; D is perhaps TRBD1 (6 bases). CDR3 length: 14 residues. V lost 3 bases and J lost 8, with 14 bases in between. Germline V gives CDR1 SGHTA, CDR2 FQGTGA. CDR3 amino acids: CASSFTGSPYEQFF. The CDR3 DNA follows: TGTGCCAGCAGCTTTACAGGGTCTCCCTATGAGCAGTTCTTC.

The gene calls are TRBV9 and TRBJ2-1; 10 nucleotides match TRBD2. CDR1 is SGDLS, CDR2 YYNGEE, per germline. The CDR3 contains 14 residues. Germline trimming cut 3 bases from V and 8 bases from J; bases unmatched to any gene: 5. The CDR3 protein is CASSATSGTDEQFF. The CDR3, as DNA: TGTGCCAGCAGCGCAACTAGCGGGACCGATGAGCAGTTCTTC.

The chain combines TRBV11-2 with TRBJ2-4, with D unclear. Trimming shortened V by 4 bases and J by 0 bases, and 16 bases separated the two germline ends. CDR1 is SGHAT, CDR2 FQNNGV, per germline. This CDR3 contains 17 residues. The CDR3 loop reads CASSYGVTPLAKNIQYF. CDR3 in DNA: TGTGCCAGCAGCTACGGTGTCACCCCATTAGCCAAAAACATTCAGTACTTC.

The rearrangement uses TRBV28 and TRBJ2-3; TRBD1 matches 10 bases. In germline, CDR1 is MDHEN, CDR2 SYDVKM. After removal of 5 bases from V and 4 bases from J, the junction contained 3 bases not matched to a gene. This CDR3 is 14 amino acids long. The CDR3 region is CASSPGTGADTQYF. The CDR3 bases are TGTGCCAGCAGTCCCGGGACAGGGGCAGATACGCAGTATTTT.

V is TRBV19 and J is TRBJ1-6; TRBD1 aligns across 8 bases. Germline V lookup: CDR1 LNHDA, CDR2 SQIVND (reference sequence). The CDR3 spans 14 residues. Unmatched junction bases numbered 5, after V lost 5 bases and J lost 8 bases. The CDR3 DNA reads TGTGCCAGTAGTCCCCGGACAGGGTATTCACCCCTCCACTTT. Translating it yields CASSPRTGYSPLHF.

This clone was picked up one time. This chain links TRBV21-1 with TRBJ1-5; the table's D call of TRBD1 was not tested on the DNA. TRBV21-1 is tagged as a pseudogene. CDR3 size: 18 residues. The CDR3 DNA reads as TGTGCCAGCAGCAAGTATCCCCAGTCGAATCTGAGCAATCAGCCCCAGCATTTT. Its translation is CASSKYPQSNLSNQPQHF.

For the CDR3, the DNA is TGTGCCTGGAGTGACTCTGCCTGGGCTGCGGGGGACTACGAGCAGTACTTC. This sequence encodes CAWSDSAWAAGDYEQYF. This chain links TRBV30 with TRBJ2-7; TRBD2 matches 7 bases. V was pared by 1 base and J by 3 bases, with 15 bases of the junction left unmatched. This CDR3 contains 17 residues. Germline V lookup: CDR1 GTSNPN, CDR2 SVGIG (reference sequence).

The chain is built from TRBV5-1 and TRBJ2-7, with a tentative D call TRBD2 (6 bases). The length of the CDR3 is 14 residues. The germline V gene encodes CDR1 SGHRS and CDR2 YFSETQ. V was trimmed by 0 bases and J by 3 bases, leaving 10 bases between them. The DNA of the CDR3 is TGCGCCAGCAGCTTGGCGGAGGGGCACTACGAGCAGTACTTC. As protein: CASSLAEGHYEQYF.

V is TRBV10-3 and J is TRBJ2-7; D perhaps matches TRBD2 (6 bases). The V gene lost 0 bases and the J gene lost 0 bases, with 21 bases spanning the gap. This CDR3 is built from 19 residues. CDR1 is ENHRY, CDR2 SYGVKD, per germline. The DNA of the CDR3 is TGTGCCATCAGTGAGTCGACCTTATGGGGACGGGAGACCTCCTACGAGCAGTACTTC. Protein sequence: CAISESTLWGRETSYEQYF.

The chain joins TRBV30 to TRBJ2-5; 9 nucleotides match TRBD1. This CDR3 contains 14 residues. Germline V CDR1 and CDR2: GTSNPN, SVGIG (reference sequence). V lost 2 bases and J lost 1; bases outside the gene matches: 2. The CDR3 nucleotides are TGTGCCTGGAGTCTGGGACAGGGCCAAGAGACCCAGTACTTC. The encoded protein is CAWSLGQGQETQYF.

The J gene is TRBJ2-6, the V gene TRBV9; TRBD2 matches 10 bases. The CDR3 covers 18 residues. The germline V gene has CDR1 SGDLS and CDR2 YYNGEE. V was pared by 6 bases and J by 0 bases, with 9 bases of the junction left unmatched. CDR3 amino acids: CASTYASGSLSGANVLTF. The CDR3, as DNA: TGTGCCAGCACCTACGCTAGCGGGAGCCTCTCTGGGGCCAACGTCCTGACTTTC. Looking up the rest from reference TRBV9 and TRBJ2-6 gives the full variable domain: DSGVTQTPKHLITATGQRVTLRCSPRSGDLSVYWYQQSLDQGLQFLIQYYNGEERAKGNILERFSAQQFPDLHSELNLSSLELGDSALYFCASTYASGSLSGANVLTFGAGSRLTVL.

The chain links TRBV4-1 to TRBJ1-1; no reliable D call. CDR1 is MGHRA, CDR2 YSYEKL, per germline. Trimming removed 2 bases at V and 1 base at J, with 5 bases between. The CDR3 runs to 13 residues. The CDR3, as DNA: TGCGCCAGCAGCCAACTCCCGAACACTGAAGCTTTCTTT. It translates to CASSQLPNTEAFF.

V usage is TRBV28 and J usage is TRBJ1-1; unclear D gene. Germline CDR1 and CDR2: MDHEN and SYDVKM. V gave up 7 bases and J gave up 3 bases, with 18 bases separating them. There are 15 residues in the CDR3. CDR3 region: CASTTRRLGDTEAFF. In DNA form, the CDR3 reads TGTGCCAGCACAACGCGCCGGCTGGGAGACACTGAAGCTTTCTTT.

About this clone: The junction departs from germline at one end; a sequencing error may be responsible. V usage is TRBV2 and J usage is TRBJ2-7; TRBD1 is a possible D gene (6 bases). The CDR3 extends over 12 amino acids. Germline CDR1 SNHLY, CDR2 FYNNEI. The CDR3 nucleotides read TGTGCCACCGAGAACGGCCCGAGGGGGATCTTTTTC. Protein product: CATENGPRGIFF.